This T cell receptor (beta chain) was obtained from a study of cytomegalovirus exposure and HLA in healthy donors. General study points: In a later analysis, TCR association rates varied by HLA locus: DRB1 most, HLA-C fewest. According to a later analysis, most TCR beta chains associated with CMV appeared HLA-restricted. The Asian-associated ancestry cluster reportedly had fewer N-insertions than the 666-donor mean in a later analysis.

To note about this clone: Antigen: not known.

V lost 5 bases to trimming and J lost 3 bases; unmatched junction nucleotides: 8. The CDR3 covers 15 residues. Looked up from germline, CDR1 is SGHAT and CDR2 is FQNNGV. Both 60 Vbeta primers and 13 Jbeta primers went into the PCR. Assay: immunoSEQ multiplex PCR; the TCRdb copy retains only in-frame clones and omits some. The sample has roughly 240,000 clones, 70% to 90% seen once. The specimen sequenced was PBMCs. V gene TRBV11-2 combines with J gene TRBJ2-7; TRBD2 agrees at 9 bases. This clonotype was obtained from a girl aged 2 to 10 in good health and CMV-seronegative. CDR3 in amino acids: CASSQIAGADYEQYF. CDR3 DNA sequence: TGTGCCAGCAGCCAGATAGCGGGAGCGGACTACGAGCAGTACTTC.